This T cell receptor (beta chain) comes out of a study of graft-versus-host responses after intestinal transplantation. Study-level background: Multivisceral, liver-intestinal, or isolated intestinal grafts were transplanted into recipients. Tacrolimus plus steroids were given to all recipients for approximately three years, preceded by anti-thymocyte globulin induction. General study findings and limits: Within the allografts of patients who had graft-donor T cell macrochimerism, graft-versus-host to host-versus-graft clonal ratios were high. GvH clonotypes were identified within recipient marrow, with a subset emerging first in ileum or blood.

The V and J ends lost 0 bases and 3 bases respectively, with 13 bases between them. Germline lookup yields CDR1 SGHNT and CDR2 YYREEE (reference sequence). The CDR3 loop spans 15 amino acids. Worth noting for this clone: The antigen remains unidentified.

Profiled with immunoSEQ multiplex PCR; TCRdb holds only in-frame clones, not every one. Seen here are about 97,000 clones, around nine tenths observed once, and the top ten hold about 16%. This clonotype was obtained from a human patient who received an intestinal transplant, so some T cells may come from the graft donor. The V and J genes are TRBV5-4 and TRBJ2-7, with TRBD2 as a possible D gene (6 bases). The sequencing here drew on PBMCs, taken 450 to 480 days after intestinal transplant. CDR3 in amino acids: CASSLGGGAGYEQYF. CDR3 coding DNA: TGTGCCAGCAGCTTGGGGGGCGGGGCGGGCTACGAGCAGTACTTC.